The 6 T cell receptor beta chains given below trace back to one sample, sequenced in a study of T cell therapy after organ transplantation. The assay was immunoSEQ multiplex PCR, and TCRdb's table has in-frame clones only and misses some. The sample lists about 21,000 clones, 84% occurring once. No antigens are known for them. Regarding time point: 20-29 weeks after completion of therapy. The sequenced sample was CD8+ T cells from blood, obtained after autologous CMV-specific T cell therapy. The origin of the receptors is a human patient who had received a solid organ transplant and had CMV disease. Among the T cells, some may be from the graft donor.

The chain carries TRBV9 and TRBJ1-4; TRBD1 matches 7 bases. CDR1 and CDR2 from the germline V gene are SGDLS and YYNGEE. The length of the CDR3 is 15 residues. The V and J ends lost 1 base and 7 bases, in that order; junction bases with no gene match: 7. The CDR3, as DNA: TGTGCCAGCAGCGTAAACCCAGGGGGTGGTGAAAAACTGTTTTTT. Amino acid sequence: CASSVNPGGGEKLFF. Looking up the rest from reference TRBV9 and TRBJ1-4 gives the full variable domain: DSGVTQTPKHLITATGQRVTLRCSPRSGDLSVYWYQQSLDQGLQFLIQYYNGEERAKGNILERFSAQQFPDLHSELNLSSLELGDSALYFCASSVNPGGGEKLFFGSGTQLSVL.

The J gene is TRBJ1-1, the V gene TRBV7-9; possibly TRBD1 for D (6 bases). This CDR3 has 14 amino acids. Per germline, CDR1 SEHNR and CDR2 FQNEAQ (reference sequence). Trimming took off 7 bases at V and 3 bases at J, with 15 bases between the two ends. This chain's CDR3 is CASTRLGGDTEAFF. CDR3 DNA sequence: TGTGCCAGCACAAGGTTAGGGGGAGACACTGAAGCTTTCTTT.

This chain uses TRBV27 with TRBJ2-7, with D unclear. V gave up 3 bases and J gave up 1 base, with 7 bases separating them. There are 13 residues in the CDR3. Germline V lookup: CDR1 MNHEY, CDR2 SMNVEV (reference sequence). The CDR3 protein is CASSFGRSYEQYF. The CDR3 region has the DNA TGTGCCAGCAGTTTTGGCAGATCCTACGAGCAGTACTTC.

V and J are TRBV4-3 and TRBJ1-1; no definite D call. Germline assignment: CDR1 LGHNA and CDR2 YSLEER. The CDR3 sequence is 11 residues long. V dropped 6 bases and J dropped 8 bases, with 10 bases sitting between them. As DNA, the CDR3 is TGCGCCAGCAGGGCTGGGAGGGAAGCTTTCTTT. Protein: CASRAGREAFF.

A remark on this clone: The sample carries other DNA sequences with the same CDR3. This rearrangement joins TRBV27 to TRBJ1-2; TRBD1 aligns across 11 bases. V lost 3 bases and J lost 14; bases outside the gene matches: 8. CDR3 length equals 13 residues. The V gene's germline CDR1 is MNHEY and CDR2 SMNVEV (reference sequence). The CDR3 DNA is TGTGCCAGCAGTTTGGGTGGGGACAGGGGGTATACCTTC. It translates to CASSLGGDRGYTF.

The J gene is TRBJ1-1, the V gene TRBV14; possibly TRBD1 for D (6 bases). Trimming cost V 4 bases and J 4 bases, with 16 bases left between them. CDR3 length: 15 amino acids. The V gene's germline CDR1 is SGHDN and CDR2 FVKESK. CDR3 nucleotide sequence: TGTGCCAGCAGCCCCCACAGGGCACGTTTCACTGAAGCTTTCTTT. Translated, it gives CASSPHRARFTEAFF. Full variable domain (remainder filled in from reference TRBV14 and TRBJ1-1): EAGVTQFPSHSVIEKGQTVTLRCDPISGHDNLYWYRRVMGKEIKFLLHFVKESKQDESGMPNNRFLAERTGGTYSTLKVQPAELEDSGVYFCASSPHRARFTEAFFGQGTRLTVV.